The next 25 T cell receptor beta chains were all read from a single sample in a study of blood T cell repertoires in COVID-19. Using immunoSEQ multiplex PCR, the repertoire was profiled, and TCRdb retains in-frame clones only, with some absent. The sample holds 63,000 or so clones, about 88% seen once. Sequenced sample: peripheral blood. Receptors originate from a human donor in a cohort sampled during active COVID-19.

This CDR3 is CASSENGRIRGETQYF. The CDR3 DNA follows: TGTGCCAGCAGCGAAAATGGACGGATCAGAGGGGAGACCCAGTACTTC. This rearrangement joins TRBV7-2 to TRBJ2-5, with D possibly matching TRBD2 (5 bases). Germline V gene lookup returns CDR1 SGHTA and CDR2 FQGNSA. The CDR3 extends over 16 amino acids. Trimming removed 5 bases from V and 5 bases from J, with 21 bases in between.

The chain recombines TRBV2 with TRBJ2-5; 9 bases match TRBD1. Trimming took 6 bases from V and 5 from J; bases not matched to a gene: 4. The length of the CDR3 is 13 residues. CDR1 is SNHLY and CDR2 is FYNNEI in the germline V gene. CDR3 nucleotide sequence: TGTGCCAGCAGGGACAGGGGATACGAGACCCAGTACTTC. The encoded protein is CASRDRGYETQYF.

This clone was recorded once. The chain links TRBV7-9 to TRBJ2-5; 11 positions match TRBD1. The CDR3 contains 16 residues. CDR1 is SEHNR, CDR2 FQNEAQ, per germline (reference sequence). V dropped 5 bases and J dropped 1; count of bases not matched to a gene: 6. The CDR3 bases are TGTGCCAGCAGCCACTTTGGACAGGGGGCCCAAGAGACCCAGTACTTC. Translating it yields CASSHFGQGAQETQYF. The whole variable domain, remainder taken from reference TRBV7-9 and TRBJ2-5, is DTGVSQNPRHKITKRGQNVTFRCDPISEHNRLYWYRQTLGQGPEFLTYFQNEAQLEKSRLLSDRFSAERPKGSFSTLEIQRTEQGDSAMYLCASSHFGQGAQETQYFGPGTRLLVL.

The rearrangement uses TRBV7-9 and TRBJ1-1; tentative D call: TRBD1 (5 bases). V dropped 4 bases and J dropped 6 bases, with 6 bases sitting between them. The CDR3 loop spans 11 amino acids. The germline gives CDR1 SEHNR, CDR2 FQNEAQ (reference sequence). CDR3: CASSWGAEAFF. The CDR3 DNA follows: TGTGCCAGCAGCTGGGGGGCTGAAGCTTTCTTT. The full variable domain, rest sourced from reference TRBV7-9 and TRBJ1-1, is DTGVSQNPRHKITKRGQNVTFRCDPISEHNRLYWYRQTLGQGPEFLTYFQNEAQLEKSRLLSDRFSAERPKGSFSTLEIQRTEQGDSAMYLCASSWGAEAFFGQGTRLTVV.

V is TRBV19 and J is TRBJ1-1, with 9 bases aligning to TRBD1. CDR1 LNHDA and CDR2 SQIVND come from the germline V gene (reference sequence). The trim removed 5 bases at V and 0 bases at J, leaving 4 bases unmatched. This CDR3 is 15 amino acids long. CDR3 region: CASSRGQGLNTEAFF. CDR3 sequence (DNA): TGTGCCAGTAGTCGGGGACAGGGCTTGAACACTGAAGCTTTCTTT.

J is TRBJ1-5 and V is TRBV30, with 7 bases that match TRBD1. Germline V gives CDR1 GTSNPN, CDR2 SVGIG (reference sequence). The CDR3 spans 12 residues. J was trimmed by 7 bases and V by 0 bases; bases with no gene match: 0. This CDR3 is CAWSVQGQPQHF. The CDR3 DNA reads TGTGCCTGGAGTGTACAGGGGCAGCCCCAGCATTTT.

The CDR3 sequence is CASSPDFDRGSYNEQFF. As DNA, the CDR3 is TGTGCCAGCAGCCCCGATTTTGACAGGGGTTCCTACAATGAGCAGTTCTTC. The chain combines TRBV7-2 with TRBJ2-1, with 8 bases matching TRBD1. Germline trimming cut 5 bases from V and 1 base from J; bases unmatched to any gene: 10. Germline CDR1 is SGHTA and CDR2 is FQGNSA. CDR3 length: 17 amino acids.

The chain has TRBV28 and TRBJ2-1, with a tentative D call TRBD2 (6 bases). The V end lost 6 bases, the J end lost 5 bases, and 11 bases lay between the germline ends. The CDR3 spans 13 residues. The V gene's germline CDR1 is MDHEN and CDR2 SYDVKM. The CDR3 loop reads CASRDYQNNEQFF. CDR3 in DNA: TGTGCCAGCAGGGACTACCAGAACAATGAGCAGTTCTTC.

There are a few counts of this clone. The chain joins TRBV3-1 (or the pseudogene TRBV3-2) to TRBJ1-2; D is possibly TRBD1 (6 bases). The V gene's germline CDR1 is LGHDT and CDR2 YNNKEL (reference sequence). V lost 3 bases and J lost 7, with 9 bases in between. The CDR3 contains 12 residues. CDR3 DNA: TGTGCCAGCAGCCAGACAGGTCTTGGCTACACCTTC. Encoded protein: CASSQTGLGYTF.

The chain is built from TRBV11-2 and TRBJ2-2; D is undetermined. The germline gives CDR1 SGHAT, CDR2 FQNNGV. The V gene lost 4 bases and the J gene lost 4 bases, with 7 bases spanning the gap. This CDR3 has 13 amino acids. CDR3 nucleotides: TGTGCCAGCAGCTCCTATTCCACCGGGGAGCTGTTTTTT. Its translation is CASSSYSTGELFF.

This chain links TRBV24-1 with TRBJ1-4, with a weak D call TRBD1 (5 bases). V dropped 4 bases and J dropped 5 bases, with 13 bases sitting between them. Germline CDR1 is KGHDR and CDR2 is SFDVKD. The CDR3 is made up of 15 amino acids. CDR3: CATSDQDSPNEKLFF. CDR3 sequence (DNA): TGTGCCACCAGTGACCAAGACAGCCCGAATGAAAAACTGTTTTTT.

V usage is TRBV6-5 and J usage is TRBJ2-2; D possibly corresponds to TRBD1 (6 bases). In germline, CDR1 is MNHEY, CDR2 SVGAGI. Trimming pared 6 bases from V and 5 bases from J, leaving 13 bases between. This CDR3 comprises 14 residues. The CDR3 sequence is CASSRQVNTGELFF. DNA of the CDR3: TGTGCCAGCAGCAGACAGGTTAATACCGGGGAGCTGTTTTTT.

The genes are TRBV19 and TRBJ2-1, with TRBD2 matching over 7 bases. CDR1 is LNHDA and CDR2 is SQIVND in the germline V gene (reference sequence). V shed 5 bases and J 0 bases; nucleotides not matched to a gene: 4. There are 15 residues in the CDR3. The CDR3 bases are TGTGCCAGTAGTCGCGGGGGTAGCTCCTACAATGAGCAGTTCTTC. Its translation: CASSRGGSSYNEQFF. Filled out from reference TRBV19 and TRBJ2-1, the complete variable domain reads DGGITQSPKYLFRKEGQNVTLSCEQNLNHDAMYWYRQDPGQGLRLIYYSQIVNDFQKGDIAEGYSVSREKKESFPLTVTSAQKNPTAFYLCASSRGGSSYNEQFFGPGTRLTVL.

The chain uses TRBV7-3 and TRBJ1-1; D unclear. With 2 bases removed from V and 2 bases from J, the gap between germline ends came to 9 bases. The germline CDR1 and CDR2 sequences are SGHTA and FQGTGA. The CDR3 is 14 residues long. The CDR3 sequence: CASSLGHSNTEAFF. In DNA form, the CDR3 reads TGTGCCAGCAGCTTAGGGCACAGTAACACTGAAGCTTTCTTT.

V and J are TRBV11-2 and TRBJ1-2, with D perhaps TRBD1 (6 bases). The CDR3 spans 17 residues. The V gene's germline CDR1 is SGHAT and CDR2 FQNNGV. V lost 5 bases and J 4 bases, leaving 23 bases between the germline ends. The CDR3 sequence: CASSRGGDRTRAYGYTF. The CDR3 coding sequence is TGTGCCAGCAGCCGAGGGGGAGACAGGACAAGGGCCTATGGCTACACCTTC.

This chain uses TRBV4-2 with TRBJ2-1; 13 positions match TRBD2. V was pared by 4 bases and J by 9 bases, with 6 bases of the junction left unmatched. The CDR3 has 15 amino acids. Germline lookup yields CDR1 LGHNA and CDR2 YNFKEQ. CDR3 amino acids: CASSPGLAGEGEQFF. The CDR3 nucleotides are TGTGCCAGCAGCCCTGGACTAGCGGGGGAGGGTGAGCAGTTCTTC.

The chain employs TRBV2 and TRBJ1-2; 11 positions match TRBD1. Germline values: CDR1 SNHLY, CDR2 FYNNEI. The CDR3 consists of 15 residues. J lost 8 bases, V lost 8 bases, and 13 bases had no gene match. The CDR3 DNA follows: TGTGCCAGCCGGAGAGGGACAGGGGGGTTCAGCGGCTACACCTTC. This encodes CASRRGTGGFSGYTF.

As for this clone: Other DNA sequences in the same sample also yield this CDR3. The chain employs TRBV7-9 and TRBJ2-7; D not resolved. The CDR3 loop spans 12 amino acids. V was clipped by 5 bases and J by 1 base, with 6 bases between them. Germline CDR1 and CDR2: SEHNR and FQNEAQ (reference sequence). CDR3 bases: TGTGCCAGCAGCCCCCCTTCCTACGAGCAGTACTTC. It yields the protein CASSPPSYEQYF.

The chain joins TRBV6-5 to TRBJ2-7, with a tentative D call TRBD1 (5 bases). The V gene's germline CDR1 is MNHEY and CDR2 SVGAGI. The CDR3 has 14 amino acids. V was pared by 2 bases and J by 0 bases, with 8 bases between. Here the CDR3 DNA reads TGTGCCAGCAGTTACGACAGCTACTCCTACGAGCAGTACTTC. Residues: CASSYDSYSYEQYF.

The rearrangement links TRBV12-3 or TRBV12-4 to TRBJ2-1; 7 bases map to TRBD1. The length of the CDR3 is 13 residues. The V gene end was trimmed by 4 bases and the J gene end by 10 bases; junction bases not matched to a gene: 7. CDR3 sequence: CASSSRGQPEQFF. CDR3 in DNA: TGTGCCAGCAGTTCTAGGGGGCAACCCGAGCAGTTCTTC.

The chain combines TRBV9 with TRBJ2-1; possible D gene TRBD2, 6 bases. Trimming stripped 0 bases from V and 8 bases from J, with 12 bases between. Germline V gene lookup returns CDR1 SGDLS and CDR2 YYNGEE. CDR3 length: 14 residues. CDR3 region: CASSVGDPGDEQFF. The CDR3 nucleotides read TGTGCCAGCAGCGTAGGGGACCCGGGGGATGAGCAGTTCTTC.

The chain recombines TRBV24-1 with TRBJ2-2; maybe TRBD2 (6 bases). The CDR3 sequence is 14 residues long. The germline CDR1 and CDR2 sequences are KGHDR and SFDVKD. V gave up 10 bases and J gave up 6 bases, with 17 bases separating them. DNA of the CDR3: TGTGCCACGGGACTCCCCTCTTCGTCCGGGGAGCTGTTTTTT. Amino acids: CATGLPSSSGELFF.

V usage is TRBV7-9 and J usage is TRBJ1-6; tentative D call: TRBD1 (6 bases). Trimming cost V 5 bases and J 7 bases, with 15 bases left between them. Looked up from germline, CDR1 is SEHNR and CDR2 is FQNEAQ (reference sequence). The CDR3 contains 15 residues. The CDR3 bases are TGTGCCAGCAGCCCTACAGGGATCAGAAATTCACCCCTCCACTTT. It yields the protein CASSPTGIRNSPLHF. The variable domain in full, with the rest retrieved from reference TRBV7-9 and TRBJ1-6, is DTGVSQNPRHKITKRGQNVTFRCDPISEHNRLYWYRQTLGQGPEFLTYFQNEAQLEKSRLLSDRFSAERPKGSFSTLEIQRTEQGDSAMYLCASSPTGIRNSPLHFGNGTRLTVT.

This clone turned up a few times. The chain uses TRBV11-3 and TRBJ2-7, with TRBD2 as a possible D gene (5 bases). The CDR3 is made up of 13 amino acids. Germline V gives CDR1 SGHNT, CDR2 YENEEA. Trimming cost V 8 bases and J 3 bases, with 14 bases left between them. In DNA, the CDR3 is TGTGCCAGCTTCGGGATGGACGGCTACGAGCAGTACTTC. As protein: CASFGMDGYEQYF.

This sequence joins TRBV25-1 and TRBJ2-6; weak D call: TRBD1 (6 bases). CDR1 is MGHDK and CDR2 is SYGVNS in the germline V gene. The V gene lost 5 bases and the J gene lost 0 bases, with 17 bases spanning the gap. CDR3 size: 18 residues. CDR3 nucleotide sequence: TGTGCCAGCAGTCCGGTGGCAGGGGCGAGCTCTGGGGCCAACGTCCTGACTTTC. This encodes CASSPVAGASSGANVLTF.